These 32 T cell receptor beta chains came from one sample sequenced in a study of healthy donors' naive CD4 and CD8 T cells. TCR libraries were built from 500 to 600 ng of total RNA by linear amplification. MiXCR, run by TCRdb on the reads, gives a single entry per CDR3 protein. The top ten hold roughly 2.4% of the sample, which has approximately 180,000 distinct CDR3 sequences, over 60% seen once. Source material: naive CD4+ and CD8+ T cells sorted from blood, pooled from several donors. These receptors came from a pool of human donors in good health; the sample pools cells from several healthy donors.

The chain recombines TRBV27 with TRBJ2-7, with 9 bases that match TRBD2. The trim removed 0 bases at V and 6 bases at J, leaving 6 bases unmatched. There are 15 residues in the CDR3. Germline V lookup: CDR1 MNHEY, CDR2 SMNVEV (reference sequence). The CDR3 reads CASSLSAGGIAEQYF. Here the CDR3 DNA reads TGTGCCAGCAGTTTATCTGCGGGAGGGATAGCCGAGCAGTACTTC.

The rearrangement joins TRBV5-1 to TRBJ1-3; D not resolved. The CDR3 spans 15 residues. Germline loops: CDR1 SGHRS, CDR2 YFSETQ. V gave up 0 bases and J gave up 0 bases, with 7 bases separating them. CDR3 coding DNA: TGCGCCAGCAGCTTGGACTGGAGCTCTGGAAACACCATATATTTT. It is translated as CASSLDWSSGNTIYF.

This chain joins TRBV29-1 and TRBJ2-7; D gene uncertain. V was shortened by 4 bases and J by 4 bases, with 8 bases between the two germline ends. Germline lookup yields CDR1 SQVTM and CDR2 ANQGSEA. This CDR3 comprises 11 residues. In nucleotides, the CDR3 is TGCAGCGTTGGGACGAATTACGAGCAGTACTTC. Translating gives CSVGTNYEQYF.

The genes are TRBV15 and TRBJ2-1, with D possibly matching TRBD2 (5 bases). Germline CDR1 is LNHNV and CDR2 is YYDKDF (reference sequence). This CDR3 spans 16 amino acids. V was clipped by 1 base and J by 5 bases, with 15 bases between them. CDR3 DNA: TGTGCCACCAGCAGAGGGGTAGGACTTCTAAACAATGAGCAGTTCTTC. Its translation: CATSRGVGLLNNEQFF.

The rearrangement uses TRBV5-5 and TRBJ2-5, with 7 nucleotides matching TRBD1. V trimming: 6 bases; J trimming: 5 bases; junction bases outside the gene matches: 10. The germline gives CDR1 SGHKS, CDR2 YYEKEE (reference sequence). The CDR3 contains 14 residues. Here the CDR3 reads CASIRDRVAETQYF. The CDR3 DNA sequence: TGTGCCAGCATTCGTGACAGGGTTGCGGAGACCCAGTACTTC.

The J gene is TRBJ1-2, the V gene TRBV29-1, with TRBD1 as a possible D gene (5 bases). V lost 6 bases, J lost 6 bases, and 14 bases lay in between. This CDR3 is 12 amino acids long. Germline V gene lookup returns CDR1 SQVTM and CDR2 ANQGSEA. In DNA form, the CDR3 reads TGCAGCGTGGGGGACGGGTTAGATGGCTACACCTTC. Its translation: CSVGDGLDGYTF.

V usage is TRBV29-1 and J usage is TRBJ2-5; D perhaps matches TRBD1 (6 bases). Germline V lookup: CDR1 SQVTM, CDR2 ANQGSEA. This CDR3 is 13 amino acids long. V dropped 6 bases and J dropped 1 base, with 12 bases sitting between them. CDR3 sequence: CSVAQGIQETQYF. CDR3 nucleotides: TGCAGCGTGGCCCAGGGGATCCAAGAGACCCAGTACTTC.

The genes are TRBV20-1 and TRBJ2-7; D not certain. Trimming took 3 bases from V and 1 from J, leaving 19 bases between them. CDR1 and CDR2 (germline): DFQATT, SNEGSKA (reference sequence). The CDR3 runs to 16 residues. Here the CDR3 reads CSASALPLRRSYEQYF. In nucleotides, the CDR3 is TGCAGTGCTAGTGCTCTTCCCTTGCGGCGATCCTACGAGCAGTACTTC.

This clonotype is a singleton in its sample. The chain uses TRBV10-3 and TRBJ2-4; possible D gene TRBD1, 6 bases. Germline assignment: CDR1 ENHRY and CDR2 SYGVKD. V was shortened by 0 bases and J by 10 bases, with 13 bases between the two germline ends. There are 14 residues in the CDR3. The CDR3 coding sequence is TGTGCCATCAGTGAGTCCAGGGGCGGCCAGATTCAGTACTTC. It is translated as CAISESRGGQIQYF.

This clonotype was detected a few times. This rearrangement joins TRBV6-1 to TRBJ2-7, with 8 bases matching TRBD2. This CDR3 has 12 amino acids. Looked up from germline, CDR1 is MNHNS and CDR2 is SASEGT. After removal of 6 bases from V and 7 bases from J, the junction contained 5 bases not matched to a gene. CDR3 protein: CASRRAGVEQYF. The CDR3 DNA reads TGTGCCAGCAGAAGAGCGGGAGTTGAGCAGTACTTC.

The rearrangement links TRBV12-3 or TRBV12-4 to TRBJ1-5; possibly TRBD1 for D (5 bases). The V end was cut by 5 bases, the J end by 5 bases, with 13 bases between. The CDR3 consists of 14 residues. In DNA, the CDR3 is TGTGCCAGCAGTCCGCAGGGTAATCATCAGCCCCAGCATTTT. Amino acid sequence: CASSPQGNHQPQHF.

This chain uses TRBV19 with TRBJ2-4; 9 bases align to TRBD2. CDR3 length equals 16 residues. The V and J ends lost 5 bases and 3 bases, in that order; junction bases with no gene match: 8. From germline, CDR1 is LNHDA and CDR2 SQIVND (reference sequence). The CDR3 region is CASSLREGQGKNIQYF. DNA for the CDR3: TGTGCCAGTAGTCTGCGGGAGGGCCAGGGCAAAAACATTCAGTACTTC.

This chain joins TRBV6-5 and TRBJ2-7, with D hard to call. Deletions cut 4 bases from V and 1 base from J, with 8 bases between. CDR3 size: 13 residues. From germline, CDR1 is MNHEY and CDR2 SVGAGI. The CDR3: CASSSRGSYEQYF. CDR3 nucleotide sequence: TGTGCCAGCAGTTCCCGAGGATCCTACGAGCAGTACTTC.

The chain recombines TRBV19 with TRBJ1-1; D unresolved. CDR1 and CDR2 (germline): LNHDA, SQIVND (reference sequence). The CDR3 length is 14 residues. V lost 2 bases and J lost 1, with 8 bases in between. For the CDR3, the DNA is TGTGCCAGTAGTATAAGGCAGAGGAACACTGAAGCTTTCTTT. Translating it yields CASSIRQRNTEAFF.

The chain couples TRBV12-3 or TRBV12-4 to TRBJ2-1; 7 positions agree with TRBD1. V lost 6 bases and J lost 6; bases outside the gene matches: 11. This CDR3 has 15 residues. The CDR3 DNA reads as TGTGCCAGCAGCTCTTACCGGGACAGCTCCAATGAGCAGTTCTTC. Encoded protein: CASSSYRDSSNEQFF.

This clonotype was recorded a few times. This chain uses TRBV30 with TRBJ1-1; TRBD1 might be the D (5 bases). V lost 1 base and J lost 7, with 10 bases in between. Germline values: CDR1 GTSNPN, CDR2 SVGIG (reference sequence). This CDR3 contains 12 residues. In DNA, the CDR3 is TGTGCCTGGAGTGATCGACAGTTTGAAGCTTTCTTT. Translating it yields CAWSDRQFEAFF.

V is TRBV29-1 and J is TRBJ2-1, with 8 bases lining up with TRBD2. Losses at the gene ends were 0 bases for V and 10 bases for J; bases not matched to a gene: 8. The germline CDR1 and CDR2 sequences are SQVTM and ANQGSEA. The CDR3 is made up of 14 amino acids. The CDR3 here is CSVEEMILAEEQFF. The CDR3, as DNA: TGCAGCGTTGAAGAGATGATACTAGCGGAGGAGCAGTTCTTC.

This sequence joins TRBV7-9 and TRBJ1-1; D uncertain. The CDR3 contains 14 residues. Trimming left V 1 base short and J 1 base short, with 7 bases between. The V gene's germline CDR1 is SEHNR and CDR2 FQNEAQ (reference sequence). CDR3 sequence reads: CASSLGSGNTEAFF. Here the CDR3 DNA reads TGTGCCAGCAGCTTAGGGTCAGGGAACACTGAAGCTTTCTTT.

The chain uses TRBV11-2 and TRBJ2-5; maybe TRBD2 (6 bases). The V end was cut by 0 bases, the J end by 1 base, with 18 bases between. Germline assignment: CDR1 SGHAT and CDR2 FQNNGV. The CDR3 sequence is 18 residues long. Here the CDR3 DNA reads TGTGCCAGCAGCTTAGAGGGCGTCTGGAGGGGCTCCCAAGAGACCCAGTACTTC. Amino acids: CASSLEGVWRGSQETQYF.

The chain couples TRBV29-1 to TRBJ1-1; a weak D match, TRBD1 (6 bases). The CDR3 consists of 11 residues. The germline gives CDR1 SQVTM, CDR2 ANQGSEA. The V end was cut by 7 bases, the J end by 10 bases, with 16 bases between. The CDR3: CSASQGFGAFF. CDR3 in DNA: TGCAGCGCGTCACAGGGTTTCGGAGCTTTCTTT.

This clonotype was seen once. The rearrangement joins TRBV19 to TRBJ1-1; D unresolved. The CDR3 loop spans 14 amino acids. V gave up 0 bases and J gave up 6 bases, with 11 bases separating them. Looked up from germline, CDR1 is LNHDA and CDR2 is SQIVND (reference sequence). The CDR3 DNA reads TGTGCCAGTAGTATAGATGGGTATAGGGCTGAAGCTTTCTTT. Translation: CASSIDGYRAEAFF.

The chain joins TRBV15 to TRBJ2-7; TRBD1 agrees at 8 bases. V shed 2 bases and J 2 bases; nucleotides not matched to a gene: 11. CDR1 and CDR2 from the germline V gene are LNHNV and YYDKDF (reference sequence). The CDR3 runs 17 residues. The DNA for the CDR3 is TGTGCCACCAGCAGAACAACGACAGGGGCCGACACCTACGAGCAGTACTTC. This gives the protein CATSRTTTGADTYEQYF.

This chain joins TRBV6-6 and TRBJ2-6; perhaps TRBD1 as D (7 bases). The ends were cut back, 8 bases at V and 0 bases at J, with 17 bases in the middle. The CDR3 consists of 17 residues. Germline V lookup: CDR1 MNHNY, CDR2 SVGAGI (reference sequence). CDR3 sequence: CASLRDSSFSGANVLTF. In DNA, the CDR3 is TGTGCCAGCCTGCGGGACAGTAGTTTCTCTGGGGCCAACGTCCTGACTTTC.

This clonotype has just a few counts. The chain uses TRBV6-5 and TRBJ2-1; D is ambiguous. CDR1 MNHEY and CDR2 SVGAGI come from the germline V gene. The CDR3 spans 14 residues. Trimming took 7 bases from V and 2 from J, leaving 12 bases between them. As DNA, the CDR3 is TGTGCCAGCACCCCGGGCCGAACCTACAATGAGCAGTTCTTC. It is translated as CASTPGRTYNEQFF.

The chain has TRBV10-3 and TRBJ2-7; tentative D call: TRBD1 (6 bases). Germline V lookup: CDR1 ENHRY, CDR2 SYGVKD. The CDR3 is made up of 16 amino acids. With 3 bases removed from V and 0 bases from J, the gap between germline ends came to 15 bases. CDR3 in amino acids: CAISESGRGASYEQYF. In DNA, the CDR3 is TGTGCCATCAGTGAATCCGGCAGGGGAGCCTCCTACGAGCAGTACTTC.

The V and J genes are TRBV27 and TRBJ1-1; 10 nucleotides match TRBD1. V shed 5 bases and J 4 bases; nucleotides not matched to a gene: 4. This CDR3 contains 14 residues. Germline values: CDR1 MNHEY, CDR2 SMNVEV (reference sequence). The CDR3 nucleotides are TGTGCCAGCAGTAGACAGGGGGCTTTCACTGAAGCTTTCTTT. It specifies CASSRQGAFTEAFF.

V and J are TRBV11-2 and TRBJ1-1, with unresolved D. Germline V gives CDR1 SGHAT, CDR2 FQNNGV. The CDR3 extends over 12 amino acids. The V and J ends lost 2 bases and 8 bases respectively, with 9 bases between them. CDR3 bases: TGTGCCAGCAGCTTAAGTGGGTCGGAAGCTTTCTTT. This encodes CASSLSGSEAFF.

The CDR3 protein is CASRLQGPLSYNSPLHF. CDR3 DNA: TGTGCCAGTAGATTACAGGGTCCGCTCTCCTATAATTCACCCCTCCACTTT. The chain combines TRBV19 with TRBJ1-6; weak D call: TRBD1 (6 bases). Germline V gene lookup returns CDR1 LNHDA and CDR2 SQIVND (reference sequence). V lost 6 bases and J 0 bases, leaving 15 bases between the germline ends. The CDR3 sequence is 17 residues long.

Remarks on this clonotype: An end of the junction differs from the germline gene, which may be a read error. The CDR3 here is CASGLAGRTTGANVLTF. As DNA, the CDR3 is TGTGCCAGCGGTTTAGCGGGAAGGACGACTGGGGCCAACGTCCTGACTTTC. V usage is TRBV12-3 or TRBV12-4 and J usage is TRBJ2-6, with 8 bases that match TRBD2. This CDR3 is 17 amino acids long.

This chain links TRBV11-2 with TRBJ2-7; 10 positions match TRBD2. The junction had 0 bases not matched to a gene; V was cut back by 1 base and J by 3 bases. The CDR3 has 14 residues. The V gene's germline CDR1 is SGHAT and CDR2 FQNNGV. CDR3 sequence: CASSLGTSGYEQYF. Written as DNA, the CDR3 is TGTGCCAGCAGCTTAGGGACTAGCGGCTACGAGCAGTACTTC.

CDR3 region: CSVEGGRGEQYF. CDR3 sequence (DNA): TGCAGCGTTGAGGGCGGGAGAGGCGAGCAGTACTTC. The rearrangement links TRBV29-1 to TRBJ2-7, with 7 bases identical to TRBD2. CDR3 length: 12 amino acids. The ends lost 3 bases at V and 6 bases at J; junction bases unmatched: 5. CDR1 is SQVTM, CDR2 ANQGSEA, per germline.

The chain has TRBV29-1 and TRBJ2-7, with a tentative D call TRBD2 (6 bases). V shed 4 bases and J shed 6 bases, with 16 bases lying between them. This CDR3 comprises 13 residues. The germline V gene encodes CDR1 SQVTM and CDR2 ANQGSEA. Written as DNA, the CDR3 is TGCAGCGTTGGGACTACGGGGAACTGCGAGCAGTACTTC. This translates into CSVGTTGNCEQYF.